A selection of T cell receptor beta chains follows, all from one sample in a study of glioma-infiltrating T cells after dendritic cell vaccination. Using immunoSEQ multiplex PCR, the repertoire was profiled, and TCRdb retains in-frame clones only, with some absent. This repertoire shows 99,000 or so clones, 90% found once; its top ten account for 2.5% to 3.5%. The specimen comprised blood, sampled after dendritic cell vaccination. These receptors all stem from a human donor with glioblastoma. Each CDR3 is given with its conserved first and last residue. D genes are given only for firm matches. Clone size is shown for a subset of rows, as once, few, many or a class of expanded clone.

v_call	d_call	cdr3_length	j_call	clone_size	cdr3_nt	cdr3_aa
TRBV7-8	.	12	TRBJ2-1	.	TGTGCCCTTGGGGGGTCATGGAATGAGCAGTTCTTC	CALGGSWNEQFF
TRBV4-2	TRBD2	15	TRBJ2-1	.	TGTGCCAGCAGCCAGACTAGCGGGGGGTACAATGAGCAGTTCTTC	CASSQTSGGYNEQFF
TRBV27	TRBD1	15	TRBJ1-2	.	TGTGCCAGCAGGGCGCTAACCGGGACAGGGCCTGGCTACACCTTC	CASRALTGTGPGYTF
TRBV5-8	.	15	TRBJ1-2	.	TGTGCCAGCAGCTTCGACGCAGGCTATAACTATGGCTACACCTTC	CASSFDAGYNYGYTF
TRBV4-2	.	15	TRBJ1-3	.	TGTGCCAGCAGCCAAGTCCCAGGGTCTGGAAACACCATATATTTT	CASSQVPGSGNTIYF
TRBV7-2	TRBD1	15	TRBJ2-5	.	TGTGCCAGCAGCTACCGGGACAGGGTCGGAGAGACCCAGTACTTC	CASSYRDRVGETQYF
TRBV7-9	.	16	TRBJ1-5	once	TGTGCCAGCAGCTCCGGAGGCCAGGCCTTCAATCAGCCCCAGCATTTT	CASSSGGQAFNQPQHF
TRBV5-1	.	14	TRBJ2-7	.	TGCGCCAGCAGCCTAACACAGGGTTCCTACGAGCAGTACTTC	CASSLTQGSYEQYF
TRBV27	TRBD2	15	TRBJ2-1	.	TGTGCCAGCAGTTTATTCGGACTAGCGGGAGATGAGCAGTTCTTC	CASSLFGLAGDEQFF
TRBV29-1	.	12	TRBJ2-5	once	TGCAGCACTCTGCGGCAGGGGCGGACCCAGTACTTC	CSTLRQGRTQYF
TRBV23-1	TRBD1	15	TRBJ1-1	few	TGCGCCAGCAGTCCAACAGGGGACGGGAACACTGAAGCTTTCTTT	CASSPTGDGNTEAFF
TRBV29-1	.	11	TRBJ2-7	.	TGCAGCGTTTCTGCGGCCTACGAGCAGTACTTC	CSVSAAYEQYF
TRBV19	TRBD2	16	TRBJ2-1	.	TGTGCCAGTAGTACCCGGACTAGCGGGAGGGACAATGAGCAGTTCTTC	CASSTRTSGRDNEQFF
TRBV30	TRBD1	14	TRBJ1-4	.	TGTGCCTGGAGCGCTACAGGGGGGAGAGAAAAACTGTTTTTT	CAWSATGGREKLFF
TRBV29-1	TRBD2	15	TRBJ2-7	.	TGCAGCACGACCGGGACTAGCGGGAGTATCTACGAGCAGTACTTC	CSTTGTSGSIYEQYF
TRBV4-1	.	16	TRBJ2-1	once	TGCGCCAGCAGCCAAGACGGGGTCGGGGCCTACAATGAGCAGTTCTTC	CASSQDGVGAYNEQFF
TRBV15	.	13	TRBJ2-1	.	TGTGCCACCAGCAGAGAGGGCGTCGATGAGCAGTTCTTC	CATSREGVDEQFF
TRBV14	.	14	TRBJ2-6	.	TGTGCCAGCAGCCAATTAGCTGGGGCCAACGTCCTGACTTTC	CASSQLAGANVLTF
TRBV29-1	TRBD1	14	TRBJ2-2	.	TGCAGCGTGGCATCAGGGGGCAGGACCGGGGAGCTGTTTTTT	CSVASGGRTGELFF
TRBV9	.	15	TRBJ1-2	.	TGTGCCAGCAGCGAGGGGGGGGCGGCGAACTATGGCTACACCTTC	CASSEGGAANYGYTF
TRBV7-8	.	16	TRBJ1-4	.	TGTGCCAGCAGCCGGTCAGGTCGACCAACTAATGAAAAACTGTTTTTT	CASSRSGRPTNEKLFF
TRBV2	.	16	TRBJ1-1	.	TGTGCCAGCAGTAAAGGGTGGGCAAAAGGGAACACTGAAGCTTTCTTT	CASSKGWAKGNTEAFF
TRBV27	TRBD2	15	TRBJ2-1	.	TGTGCCAGCAGTTTAATTAGGACTAGCAGCAATGAGCAGTTCTTC	CASSLIRTSSNEQFF
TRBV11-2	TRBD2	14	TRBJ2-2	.	TGTGCCAGCAGTCCCCGGGGGGGAACCGGGGAGCTGTTTTTT	CASSPRGGTGELFF
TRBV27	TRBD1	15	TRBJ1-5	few	TGTGCCAGCAGTTTCCCCGACAGGGTAAGTCAGCCCCAGCATTTT	CASSFPDRVSQPQHF
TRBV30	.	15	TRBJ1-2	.	TGTGCCTGGAGTGTACTCGGGGGGCGGATTTATGGCTACACCTTC	CAWSVLGGRIYGYTF
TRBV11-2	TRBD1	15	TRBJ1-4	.	TGTGCCAGCAGCTTCGGGACAGGGATGGGGGAAAAACTGTTTTTT	CASSFGTGMGEKLFF
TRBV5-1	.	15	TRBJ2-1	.	TGCGCCAGCAGCTTGGAGACTCCCCGGATAGATGAGCAGTTCTTC	CASSLETPRIDEQFF
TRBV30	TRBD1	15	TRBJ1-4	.	TGTGCCTGGAGCCTAGGGGACAGGGTAAATGAAAAACTGTTTTTT	CAWSLGDRVNEKLFF
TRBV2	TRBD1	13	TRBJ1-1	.	TGTGCCAGCAGGACGACAGGGAGCACTGAAGCTTTCTTT	CASRTTGSTEAFF
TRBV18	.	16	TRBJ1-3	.	TGTGCCAGCTCACCAATGACGGACTACTCTGGAAACACCATATATTTT	CASSPMTDYSGNTIYF
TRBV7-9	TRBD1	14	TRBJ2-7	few	TGTGCCAGCAGCTTGGGACAGGGGGCCTACGAGCAGTACTTC	CASSLGQGAYEQYF
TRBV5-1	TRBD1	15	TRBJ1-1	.	TGCGCCAGCAGCTTCAGGGGGCCAGAGAACACTGAAGCTTTCTTT	CASSFRGPENTEAFF
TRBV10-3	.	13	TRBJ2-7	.	TGTGCCATGGGGGCAGAGCTCTCCTACGAGCAGTACTTC	CAMGAELSYEQYF
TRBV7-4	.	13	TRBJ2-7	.	TGTGCCAGCAGCTTAGGGGGCCCCTACGAGCAGTACTTC	CASSLGGPYEQYF
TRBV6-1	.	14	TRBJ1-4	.	TGTGCCAGCAGTGGGGGCCAGGGTAATGAAAAACTGTTTTTT	CASSGGQGNEKLFF
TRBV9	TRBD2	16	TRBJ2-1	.	TGTGCCAGCAGCGTAGATCCAGCGGGGCTTTACAATGAGCAGTTCTTC	CASSVDPAGLYNEQFF
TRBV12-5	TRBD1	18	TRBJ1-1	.	TGTGCTAGTGGGAGAGACCTAAAGGACAGGGTCTTGAACACTGAAGCTTTCTTT	CASGRDLKDRVLNTEAFF
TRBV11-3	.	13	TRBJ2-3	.	TGTGCCAGCAGCCTAATGGGGGCTGATACGCAGTATTTT	CASSLMGADTQYF
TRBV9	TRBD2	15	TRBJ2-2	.	TGTGCCAGTACGGGAGGACTAGCCGGATCCGGGGAGCTGTTTTTT	CASTGGLAGSGELFF
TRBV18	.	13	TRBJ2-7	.	TGTGCCAGCTCACCGACCCAGGGTAGCGAGCAGTACTTC	CASSPTQGSEQYF
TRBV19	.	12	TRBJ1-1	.	TGTGCCAGTAGTATCGGGGGGGCTGAAGCTTTCTTT	CASSIGGAEAFF
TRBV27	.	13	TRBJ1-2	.	TGTGCCAGCAGTTTGGCAGCTAACTATGGCTACACCTTC	CASSLAANYGYTF
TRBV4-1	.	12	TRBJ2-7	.	TGCGCCAGCAGCCGAGGTCTCCGGGAGCAGTACTTC	CASSRGLREQYF
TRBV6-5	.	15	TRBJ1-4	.	TGTGCCAGCAGTTCCCCCAGCGGGGTGGGTGAAAAACTGTTTTTT	CASSSPSGVGEKLFF
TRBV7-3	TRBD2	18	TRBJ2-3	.	TGTGCCAGCAGCGCGTCCGGGGTTGAGCGGGGTTACACAGATACGCAGTATTTT	CASSASGVERGYTDTQYF
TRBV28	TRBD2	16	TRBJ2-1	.	TGTGCCAGCAGTTTAAGCGGGAGGGCCCGACCGAATGAGCAGTTCTTC	CASSLSGRARPNEQFF
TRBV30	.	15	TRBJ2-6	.	TGTGCCTGGAAGACAGGATTCTCTGGGGCCAACGTCCTGACTTTC	CAWKTGFSGANVLTF
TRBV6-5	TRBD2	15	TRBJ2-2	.	TGTGCCAGCAGTCCCAGCGGGAGCGGCCCCGGGGAGCTGTTTTTT	CASSPSGSGPGELFF
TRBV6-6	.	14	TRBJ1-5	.	TGTGCCGGGGGGAGGGCAGATAGCAATCAGCCCCAGCATTTT	CAGGRADSNQPQHF
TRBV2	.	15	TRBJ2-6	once	TGTGCCAGCCAGGGGACCCACTCTGGGGCCAACGTCCTGACTTTC	CASQGTHSGANVLTF
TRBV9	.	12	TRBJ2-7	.	TGTGCCAGCAGCGCTTTCCGGGGGAGACAGTACTTC	CASSAFRGRQYF
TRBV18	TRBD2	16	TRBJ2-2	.	TGTGCCAGCTCACCCCCGGGGAGGGTGAACACCGGGGAGCTGTTTTTT	CASSPPGRVNTGELFF
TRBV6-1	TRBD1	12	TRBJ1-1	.	TGTGCCAGCGGGCGACAGGGGGCCAGGCGTAACTTT	CASGRQGARRNF